A single sample gave rise to the 17 T cell receptor beta chains below, sequenced in a study of radiotherapy plus CTLA-4 blockade in lung cancer. Clones were sequenced by immunoSEQ multiplex PCR, and TCRdb holds only the in-frame ones, with some missing. The table shows 35,000 to 55,000 clones, with 65% to 70% occurring only once. This sample comprised peripheral blood, obtained from a patient treated with radiotherapy plus ipilimumab. Source of these receptors: a human donor with non-small cell lung cancer who had a partial response to radiotherapy plus ipilimumab.

This sequence joins TRBV6-1 and TRBJ1-5; no definite D call. V shed 7 bases and J shed 4 bases, with 11 bases lying between them. The CDR3 contains 13 residues. Germline V CDR1 and CDR2: MNHNS, SASEGT. The CDR3 nucleotides are TGTGCCAGCACACCGAGGGAAAATCAGCCCCAGCATTTT. The encoded protein is CASTPRENQPQHF.

This clone was found a few times. The rearrangement joins TRBV30 to TRBJ2-1, with TRBD2 matching over 9 bases. CDR3 length: 16 residues. J gave up 10 bases and V 2 bases, and 15 bases lay outside the gene matches. CDR1 and CDR2 (germline): GTSNPN, SVGIG (reference sequence). The CDR3 DNA reads TGTGCCTGGAGTCGCCCTCGCGGGGGGGGCCCAAGGGAGCAGTTCTTC. Its protein is CAWSRPRGGGPREQFF.

The chain joins TRBV5-1 to TRBJ2-5; the match to TRBD2 covers 10 bases. From germline, CDR1 is SGHRS and CDR2 YFSETQ. J gave up 4 bases and V 0 bases, and 3 bases lay outside the gene matches. The CDR3 contains 15 residues. CDR3 region: CASSLAGTSAETQYF. CDR3 nucleotides: TGCGCCAGCAGCTTGGCTGGGACTAGCGCAGAGACCCAGTACTTC.

J is TRBJ1-5 and V is TRBV16; TRBD1 matches at 9 bases. This CDR3 has 15 residues. The germline V gene encodes CDR1 KGHSY and CDR2 FQNENV. The V gene end was trimmed by 2 bases and the J gene end by 6 bases; junction bases not matched to a gene: 5. The CDR3 nucleotides are TGTGCCAGCAGCCAACGGGACAGGGAAGGTCAGCCCCAGCATTTT. Translation gives CASSQRDREGQPQHF.

CDR3 amino acids: CASNSRGVTGGSPLHF. The CDR3 coding sequence is TGTGCCAGCAATTCTAGGGGGGTGACAGGGGGTTCACCCCTCCACTTT. The chain carries TRBV2 and TRBJ1-6; 9 nucleotides match TRBD1. Looked up from germline, CDR1 is SNHLY and CDR2 is FYNNEI. The V and J ends lost 7 bases and 9 bases, in that order; junction bases with no gene match: 13. The length of the CDR3 is 16 residues.

The chain couples TRBV28 to TRBJ2-1; 13 bases agree with TRBD2. J lost 0 bases, V lost 6 bases, and 8 bases had no gene match. This CDR3 contains 18 residues. Germline V gene data show CDR1 as MDHEN and CDR2 as SYDVKM. CDR3 in amino acids: CASSTLAGGKNSYNEQFF. The CDR3 nucleotides are TGTGCCAGCAGCACACTAGCGGGGGGGAAAAACTCCTACAATGAGCAGTTCTTC. Together with reference TRBV28 and TRBJ2-1, the CDR3 gives the full variable domain: DVKVTQSSRYLVKRTGEKVFLECVQDMDHENMFWYRQDPGLGLRLIYFSYDVKMKEKGDIPEGYSVSREKKERFSLILESASTNQTSMYLCASSTLAGGKNSYNEQFFGPGTRLTVL.

The CDR3 sequence: CASTLAGVNYEQYF. In nucleotides, the CDR3 is TGTGCCAGCACTCTAGCGGGAGTAAACTACGAGCAGTACTTC. The chain uses TRBV7-3 and TRBJ2-7, with 10 bases fitting TRBD2. This CDR3 spans 14 amino acids. J was trimmed by 3 bases and V by 7 bases; bases with no gene match: 6. Germline lookup yields CDR1 SGHTA and CDR2 FQGTGA.

This chain uses TRBV2 with TRBJ2-5; perhaps TRBD2 as D (7 bases). The CDR3 extends over 20 amino acids. The V end was cut by 4 bases, the J end by 5 bases, with 32 bases between. The germline CDR1 and CDR2 sequences are SNHLY and FYNNEI. The CDR3 DNA reads as TGTGCCAGCAGTGCCGGTGTCGGCGGGGGATGGGGGCGGCTACGGGAGACCCAGTACTTC. It specifies CASSAGVGGGWGRLRETQYF. Variable domain in full (rest from reference TRBV2 and TRBJ2-5): EPEVTQTPSHQVTQMGQEVILRCVPISNHLYFYWYRQILGQKVEFLVSFYNNEISEKSEIFDDQFSVERPDGSNFTLKIRSTKLEDSAMYFCASSAGVGGGWGRLRETQYFGPGTRLLVL.

The gene calls are TRBV5-1 and TRBJ1-2; D is ambiguous. The germline V and J ends were trimmed by 7 bases and 1 base, with 8 bases remaining between them. Germline-derived CDR1 and CDR2 are SGHRS and YFSETQ. The CDR3 runs to 12 residues. CDR3 DNA: TGCGCCAGCCGAGAGGGTAACTATGGCTACACCTTC. Translating gives CASREGNYGYTF.

This clone occurred once. The chain combines TRBV5-4 with TRBJ1-4; D ambiguous. Looked up from germline, CDR1 is SGHNT and CDR2 is YYREEE (reference sequence). The CDR3 is 13 amino acids. Between the trimmed V and J ends, which lost 4 bases and 7 bases, there was a span of 11 bases. CDR3: CASSHLEGEKLFF. The CDR3 nucleotides are TGTGCCAGCAGCCACCTCGAGGGTGAAAAACTGTTTTTT. Looking up the rest from reference TRBV5-4 and TRBJ1-4 gives the full variable domain: ETGVTQSPTHLIKTRGQQVTLRCSSQSGHNTVSWYQQALGQGPQFIFQYYREEENGRGNFPPRFSGLQFPNYSSELNVNALELDDSALYLCASSHLEGEKLFFGSGTQLSVL.

This chain links TRBV14 with TRBJ2-7; 11 nucleotides line up with TRBD2. Germline-derived CDR1 and CDR2 are SGHDN and FVKESK. The CDR3 contains 15 residues. The ends lost 4 bases at V and 7 bases at J; junction bases unmatched: 9. The CDR3 sequence is CASSLGTSGLGEQYF. The DNA for the CDR3 is TGTGCCAGCAGCCTCGGGACTAGCGGTTTGGGTGAGCAGTACTTC. Full variable domain (outside the CDR3, taken from reference TRBV14 and TRBJ2-7): EAGVTQFPSHSVIEKGQTVTLRCDPISGHDNLYWYRRVMGKEIKFLLHFVKESKQDESGMPNNRFLAERTGGTYSTLKVQPAELEDSGVYFCASSLGTSGLGEQYFGPGTRLTVT.

This clone was detected once. The chain has TRBV7-9 and TRBJ1-2, with D possibly being TRBD1 (6 bases). Trimming took off 5 bases at V and 8 bases at J, with 15 bases between the two ends. Germline CDR1 SEHNR, CDR2 FQNEAQ (reference sequence). CDR3 length equals 13 residues. CDR3 nucleotides: TGTGCCAGCAGCCCCACGGGGGGCGGGGGCTACACCTTC. Amino acid sequence: CASSPTGGGGYTF.

The J gene is TRBJ2-3, the V gene TRBV7-9, with D maybe TRBD1 (6 bases). The germline gives CDR1 SEHNR, CDR2 FQNEAQ (reference sequence). CDR3 size: 15 residues. Between the trimmed V and J ends, which lost 6 bases and 5 bases, there was a span of 18 bases. This CDR3 is CASSPGVTGGDTQYF. CDR3 DNA sequence: TGTGCCAGCAGTCCAGGGGTCACCGGTGGAGATACGCAGTATTTT.

The chain recombines TRBV19 with TRBJ2-1; perhaps TRBD1 as D (5 bases). CDR3 length: 11 amino acids. The V end was cut by 8 bases, the J end by 7 bases, with 9 bases between. Germline CDR1 and CDR2: LNHDA and SQIVND (reference sequence). CDR3 sequence: CASQNRNEQFF. In nucleotides, the CDR3 is TGTGCCAGTCAGAACAGGAATGAGCAGTTCTTC.

The V gene is TRBV9, the J gene TRBJ2-5; D remains ambiguous. The CDR3 has 14 amino acids. With 0 bases removed from V and 0 bases from J, the gap between germline ends came to 6 bases. CDR1 is SGDLS, CDR2 YYNGEE, per germline. DNA for the CDR3: TGTGCCAGCAGCGTAGGCACTAACCAAGAGACCCAGTACTTC. Amino acids: CASSVGTNQETQYF. Together with reference TRBV9 and TRBJ2-5, the CDR3 gives the full variable domain: DSGVTQTPKHLITATGQRVTLRCSPRSGDLSVYWYQQSLDQGLQFLIQYYNGEERAKGNILERFSAQQFPDLHSELNLSSLELGDSALYFCASSVGTNQETQYFGPGTRLLVL.

This chain joins TRBV9 and TRBJ2-5, with D perhaps matching TRBD2 (7 bases). This CDR3 comprises 12 residues. Germline values: CDR1 SGDLS, CDR2 YYNGEE. V lost 4 bases to trimming and J lost 7 bases, with 11 bases between them. The CDR3 loop is CASSLGGGTQYF. The CDR3 region has the DNA TGTGCCAGCAGCCTAGGGGGGGGGACCCAGTACTTC.

The chain recombines TRBV5-1 with TRBJ2-5; D possibly corresponds to TRBD2 (6 bases). Looked up from germline, CDR1 is SGHRS and CDR2 is YFSETQ. CDR3 length equals 15 residues. The ends were cut back, 0 bases at V and 4 bases at J, with 13 bases in the middle. The CDR3 region is CASSLGGTGAETQYF. Here the CDR3 DNA reads TGCGCCAGCAGCTTGGGAGGTACGGGAGCAGAGACCCAGTACTTC.